The 5 T cell receptor beta chains in this list originate from one sample, sequenced in a study of T cells in Graves' hyperthyroidism and ophthalmopathy. TCR beta CDR3 regions were amplified from RNA transcripts. A first-round RT-PCR of the TCR CDR3 used the HTBI primer set. TCRdb used MiXCR to reprocess the multiplex PCR reads, holding one entry per CDR3 protein. The table has about 600,000 distinct CDR3 sequences, more than 15% seen once. Sequencing input: blood. The source is a woman aged 40 to 50 with Graves' ophthalmopathy.

The CDR3 here is CASSSPVGGNQPQHF. CDR3 DNA sequence: TGTGCCAGCAGTTCGCCGGTGGGGGGCAATCAGCCCCAGCATTTT. V and J are TRBV12-3 or TRBV12-4 and TRBJ1-5; tentative D call: TRBD1 (5 bases). V lost 4 bases and J 2 bases, leaving 12 bases between the germline ends. This CDR3 is built from 15 residues.

This clonotype was seen a few times. This rearrangement joins TRBV20-1 to TRBJ2-1, with D maybe TRBD2 (5 bases). This CDR3 spans 15 amino acids. CDR1 and CDR2 (germline): DFQATT, SNEGSKA (reference sequence). V dropped 6 bases and J dropped 8 bases, with 23 bases sitting between them. DNA of the CDR3: TGCAGTGCGACAACCGGTGATCCCCGGGGTGATGAGCAGTTCTTC. Its protein product is CSATTGDPRGDEQFF.

This clonotype was seen more than once but under ten times. This chain uses TRBV29-1 with TRBJ2-1; D perhaps matches TRBD1 (6 bases). This CDR3 has 12 amino acids. Trimming stripped 7 bases from V and 8 bases from J, with 15 bases between. CDR1 is SQVTM, CDR2 ANQGSEA, per germline. The CDR3 spells CSARRGGHEQFF. The CDR3, as DNA: TGCAGCGCGAGAAGAGGGGGACATGAGCAGTTCTTC.

This clonotype appeared many times. V is TRBV20-1 and J is TRBJ1-5; TRBD1 matches at 8 bases. From germline, CDR1 is DFQATT and CDR2 SNEGSKA (reference sequence). V lost 4 bases and J lost 4; bases outside the gene matches: 9. CDR3 length: 15 residues. CDR3 sequence reads: CSATLRDRLNQPQHF. As DNA, the CDR3 is TGCAGTGCTACCCTCCGGGACAGGTTGAATCAGCCCCAGCATTTT.

In regard to this clonotype: Just one base apart from a much larger clone, this may be a read error. The rearrangement joins TRBV27 to TRBJ2-3; possible D gene TRBD2, 6 bases. This CDR3 comprises 14 residues. CDR1 MNHEY and CDR2 SMNVEV come from the germline V gene (reference sequence). Trimming removed 7 bases at V and 4 bases at J, with 15 bases between. The CDR3 is CASNFRGISDTQYF. CDR3 nucleotides: TGTGCCAGCAATTTCCGGGGGATCTCAGATACGCAGTATTTT.